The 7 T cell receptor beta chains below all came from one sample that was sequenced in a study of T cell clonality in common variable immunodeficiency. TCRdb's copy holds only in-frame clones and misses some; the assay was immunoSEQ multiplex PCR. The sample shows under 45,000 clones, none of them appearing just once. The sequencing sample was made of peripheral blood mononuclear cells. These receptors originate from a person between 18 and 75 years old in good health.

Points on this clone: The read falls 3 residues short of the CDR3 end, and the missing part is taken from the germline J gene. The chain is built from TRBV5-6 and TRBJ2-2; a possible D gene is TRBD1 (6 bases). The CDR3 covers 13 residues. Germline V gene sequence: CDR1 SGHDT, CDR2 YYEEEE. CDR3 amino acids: CASSLNRDSPLFF. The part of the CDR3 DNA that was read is TGTGCCAGCAGCCTAAACAGGGATTCACCG. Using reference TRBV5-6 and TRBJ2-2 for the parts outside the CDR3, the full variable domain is DAGVTQSPTHLIKTRGQQVTLRCSPKSGHDTVSWYQQALGQGPQFIFQYYEEEERQRGNFPDRFSGHQFPNYSSELNVNALLLGDSALYLCASSLNRDSPLFFGEGSRLTVL.

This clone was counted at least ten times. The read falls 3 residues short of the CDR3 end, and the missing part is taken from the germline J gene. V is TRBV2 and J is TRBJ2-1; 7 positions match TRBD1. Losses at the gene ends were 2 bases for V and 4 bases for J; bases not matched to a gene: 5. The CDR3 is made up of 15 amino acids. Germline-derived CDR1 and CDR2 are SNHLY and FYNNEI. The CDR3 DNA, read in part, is TGTGCCAGCAGTGAACGGGGACAGACTTACAATGAG. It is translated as CASSERGQTYNE. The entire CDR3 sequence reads CASSERGQTYNEQFF. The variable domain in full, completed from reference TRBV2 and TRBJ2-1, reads EPEVTQTPSHQVTQMGQEVILRCVPISNHLYFYWYRQILGQKVEFLVSFYNNEISEKSEIFDDQFSVERPDGSNFTLKIRSTKLEDSAMYFCASSERGQTYNEQFFGPGTRLTVL.

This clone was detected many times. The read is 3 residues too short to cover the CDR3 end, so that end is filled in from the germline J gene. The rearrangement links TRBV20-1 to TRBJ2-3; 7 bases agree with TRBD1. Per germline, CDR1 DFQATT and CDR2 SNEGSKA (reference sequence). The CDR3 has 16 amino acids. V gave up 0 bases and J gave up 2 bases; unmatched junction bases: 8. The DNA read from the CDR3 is TGCAGTGCTAGAGATGGTACACAGGGGATCACAGATACG. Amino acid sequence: CSARDGTQGITDT. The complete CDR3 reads CSARDGTQGITDTQYF.

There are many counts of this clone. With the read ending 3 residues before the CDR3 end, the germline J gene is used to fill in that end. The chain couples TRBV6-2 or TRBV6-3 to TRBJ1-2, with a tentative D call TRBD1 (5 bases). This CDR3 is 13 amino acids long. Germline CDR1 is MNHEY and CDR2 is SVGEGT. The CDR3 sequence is CASRVSQGRGYTF. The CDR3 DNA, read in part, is TGTGCCAGCAGAGTCAGCCAGGGCCGCGGC.

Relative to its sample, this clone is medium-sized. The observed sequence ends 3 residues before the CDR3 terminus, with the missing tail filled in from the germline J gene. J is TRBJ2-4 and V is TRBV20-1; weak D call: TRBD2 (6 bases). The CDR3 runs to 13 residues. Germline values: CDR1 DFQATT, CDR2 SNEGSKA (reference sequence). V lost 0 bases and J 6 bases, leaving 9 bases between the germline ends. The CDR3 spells CSARDMRGNIQYF. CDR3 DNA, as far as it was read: TGCAGTGCTAGAGATATGCGGGGAAACATT.

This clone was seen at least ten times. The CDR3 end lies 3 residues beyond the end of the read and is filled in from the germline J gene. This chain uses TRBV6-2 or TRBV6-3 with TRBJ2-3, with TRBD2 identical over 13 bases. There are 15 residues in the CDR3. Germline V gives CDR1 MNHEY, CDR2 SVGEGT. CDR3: CASSWTSGGQETQYF. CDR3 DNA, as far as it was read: TGTGCCAGCAGCTGGACTAGCGGGGGACAAGAGACG.

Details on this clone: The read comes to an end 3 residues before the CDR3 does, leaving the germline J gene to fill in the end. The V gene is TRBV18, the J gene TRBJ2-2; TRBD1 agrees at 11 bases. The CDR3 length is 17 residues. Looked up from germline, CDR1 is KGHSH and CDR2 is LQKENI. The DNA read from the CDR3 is TGTGCCAGCTCACCAAAGGGACAGGGGGTTCCTAATGAAAAG. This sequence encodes CASSPKGQGVPNEK. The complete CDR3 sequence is CASSPKGQGVPNEKLFF.